The entry below gives a single TCR beta chain sequence along with its context. Antigen specificity is unknown. There are 12 residues in the CDR3. CDR1 and CDR2 (germline): MNHEY, SVGAGI. This sample stems from a study of cytomegalovirus exposure and HLA in healthy donors. Study as a whole: The same platform as the 500 to 700 first-cohort repertoires was used for the roughly 130 validation repertoires, a later analysis reported.

Study results and caveats: According to a later analysis, TCR clusters from the first cohort tended to co-occur in the 100 to 150 validation repertoires.

The data were produced by immunoSEQ multiplex PCR, yet TCRdb's version contains in-frame clones alone and is incomplete. The table lists 100,000 to 150,000 clones, 85% to 90% of them singletons, with 0.95% to 1.5% in the top ten. The receptor comes from a woman aged 18-29 years in good health and CMV-seronegative. The chain combines TRBV6-5 with TRBJ2-5; TRBD1 matches 8 bases. The DNA end favors TRBJ2-7, so the J call may be wrong. The specimen was PBMCs. This chain's CDR3 is CASSSQGGEQYF. For the CDR3, the DNA is TGTGCCAGCAGTTCACAGGGGGGCGAGCAGTACTTC.